This T cell receptor beta chain was captured by sequencing in a study of blood T cell repertoires in COVID-19. There are 17 residues in the CDR3. Germline V gene data show CDR1 as MDHEN and CDR2 as SYDVKM. Germline trimming cut 7 bases from V and 0 bases from J; bases unmatched to any gene: 12. Clones were sequenced by immunoSEQ multiplex PCR, and TCRdb holds only the in-frame ones, with some missing. This table holds roughly 200,000 clones, approximately 80% found once. This clone was found once. The chain recombines TRBV28 with TRBJ2-1; 7 bases fit TRBD2. The TCR sequence derives from a woman aged 40 to 50 with COVID-19, enrolled during active disease. Material: peripheral blood. CDR3 sequence reads: CASTWGGVRSSYNEQFF. CDR3 DNA sequence: TGTGCCAGCACCTGGGGGGGGGTAAGATCCTCCTACAATGAGCAGTTCTTC. The full variable domain, with the rest looked up from reference TRBV28 and TRBJ2-1, is DVKVTQSSRYLVKRTGEKVFLECVQDMDHENMFWYRQDPGLGLRLIYFSYDVKMKEKGDIPEGYSVSREKKERFSLILESASTNQTSMYLCASTWGGVRSSYNEQFFGPGTRLTVL.